Each of the 4 T cell receptor beta chains below was sequenced from the same sample in a study of shared clonotypes between healthy human individuals. CD45RO-negative CD8 cells positively selected for CCR7 made up the naive population, which excluded terminally differentiated effector memory CD45RA+ cells. Measured with immunoSEQ multiplex PCR; TCRdb has only the in-frame clones, and not every one. The sample lists some 2 million clones; about 95% were seen once. Sequenced material: naive CD8+ T cells sorted from blood. These receptors were obtained from a man younger than 30 in good health.

V usage is TRBV6-6 and J usage is TRBJ2-1; 7 bases line up with TRBD2. The CDR3 runs 15 residues. Losses at the gene ends were 1 base for V and 9 bases for J; bases not matched to a gene: 9. Germline V gives CDR1 MNHNY, CDR2 SVGAGI (reference sequence). In nucleotides, the CDR3 is TGTGCCAGCAGTTACTGGGGGGAGGGTATCGTTGAGCAGTTCTTC. Translated, it gives CASSYWGEGIVEQFF.

This sequence joins TRBV18 and TRBJ2-6; D not resolved. The CDR3 loop spans 15 amino acids. CDR1 and CDR2 (germline): KGHSH, LQKENI. V lost 3 bases, J lost 0 bases, and 6 bases lay in between. The CDR3, as DNA: TGTGCCAGCTCACCCCCCCCCTCTGGGGCCAACGTCCTGACTTTC. Protein product: CASSPPPSGANVLTF.

The CDR3 nucleotides are TGTGCCAGCAGTTTAATGGCCGGCGATCAGCCCCAGCATTTT. It specifies CASSLMAGDQPQHF. The V gene is TRBV27, the J gene TRBJ1-5; D gene unclear. CDR1 is MNHEY and CDR2 is SMNVEV in the germline V gene (reference sequence). Trimming left V 2 bases short and J 5 bases short, with 10 bases between. This CDR3 is built from 14 residues.

This chain connects TRBV6-6 to TRBJ1-2; D is unresolved. This CDR3 region has 11 residues. Trimming cost V 0 bases and J 5 bases, with 1 base left between them. CDR1 is MNHNY, CDR2 SVGAGI, per germline (reference sequence). CDR3 in amino acids: CASSYSYGYTF. As DNA, the CDR3 is TGTGCCAGCAGTTACTCGTATGGCTACACCTTC.